A single sample gave rise to the 28 T cell receptor beta chains below, sequenced in a study of shared clonotypes between healthy human individuals. Some clones are missing from TCRdb's copy, which holds only in-frame ones; the method was immunoSEQ multiplex PCR. The sample carries some 1,100,000 clones, about 84% recorded once. Input material: memory CD4+ T cells from PBMCs. Indicated subset: CD45RA-negative fraction. These receptors came from a man aged 18 to 30 in good health. Some clones in this sample may be carry-over from other donors' samples.

This clone has only a few counts. The rearrangement uses TRBV18 and TRBJ2-7; D not resolved. This CDR3 spans 12 amino acids. V dropped 3 bases and J dropped 7 bases, with 10 bases sitting between them. Germline V gene lookup returns CDR1 KGHSH and CDR2 LQKENI. CDR3 residues: CASSPSQQEQYF. DNA for the CDR3: TGTGCCAGCTCACCGTCGCAACAGGAGCAGTACTTC.

The rearrangement links TRBV5-4 to TRBJ2-1, with TRBD1 matching over 7 bases. CDR1 and CDR2 (germline): SGHNT, YYREEE (reference sequence). Trimming took 0 bases from V and 8 from J; bases not matched to a gene: 8. CDR3 length equals 15 residues. The CDR3 protein is CASSLGRTGLYEQFF. The CDR3 DNA reads TGTGCCAGCAGCTTGGGCCGGACAGGCTTATATGAGCAGTTCTTC.

V and J are TRBV7-9 and TRBJ2-3, with D perhaps TRBD2 (5 bases). The CDR3 has 15 residues. V lost 5 bases and J 2 bases, leaving 14 bases between the germline ends. Germline lookup yields CDR1 SEHNR and CDR2 FQNEAQ (reference sequence). DNA of the CDR3: TGTGCCAGCAGCCCCGGGGTCCAGTTCACAGATACGCAGTATTTT. This encodes CASSPGVQFTDTQYF. Together with reference TRBV7-9 and TRBJ2-3, the CDR3 gives the full variable domain: DTGVSQNPRHKITKRGQNVTFRCDPISEHNRLYWYRQTLGQGPEFLTYFQNEAQLEKSRLLSDRFSAERPKGSFSTLEIQRTEQGDSAMYLCASSPGVQFTDTQYFGPGTRLTVL.

This chain links TRBV5-1 with TRBJ2-1; D is perhaps TRBD2 (5 bases). V was trimmed by 1 base and J by 0 bases, leaving 17 bases between them. CDR3 length: 18 amino acids. Looked up from germline, CDR1 is SGHRS and CDR2 is YFSETQ. The CDR3 protein is CASSLSVVQRNSYNEQFF. CDR3 nucleotide sequence: TGCGCCAGCAGCTTGAGTGTGGTACAGCGGAACTCCTACAATGAGCAGTTCTTC. Using reference TRBV5-1 and TRBJ2-1 for the parts outside the CDR3, the full variable domain is KAGVTQTPRYLIKTRGQQVTLSCSPISGHRSVSWYQQTPGQGLQFLFEYFSETQRNKGNFPGRFSGRQFSNSRSEMNVSTLELGDSALYLCASSLSVVQRNSYNEQFFGPGTRLTVL.

The chain uses TRBV2 and TRBJ2-1; 10 bases match TRBD1. The CDR3 has 16 amino acids. Trimming took 0 bases from V and 7 from J; bases not matched to a gene: 6. Germline CDR1 and CDR2: SNHLY and FYNNEI. The CDR3 nucleotides read TGTGCCAGCAGTGAAGCGGGACAGGGGCCTGGAAATGAGCAGTTCTTC. Its translation: CASSEAGQGPGNEQFF.

This clone has a single count. Written as DNA, the CDR3 is TGTGCCAGCAGCCAAGGAATGGACTATAAAAACATTCAGTACTTC. Its translation: CASSQGMDYKNIQYF. V is TRBV4-2 and J is TRBJ2-4; tentatively, D is TRBD2 (6 bases). Between the trimmed V and J ends, which lost 1 base and 4 bases, there was a span of 11 bases. This CDR3 comprises 15 residues. Germline loops: CDR1 LGHNA, CDR2 YNFKEQ.

The chain employs TRBV2 and TRBJ1-2; 8 bases map to TRBD1. Trimming cost V 3 bases and J 4 bases; bases outside gene matches: 7. Germline CDR1 reads SNHLY; CDR2 reads FYNNEI. CDR3 length: 15 residues. In DNA, the CDR3 is TGTGCCAGCAGTGAGGGCACAGGGGGAGGCTATGGCTACACCTTC. Its protein product is CASSEGTGGGYGYTF.

CDR3 residues: CASSSGTSGSYEQYF. The CDR3 nucleotides read TGTGCCAGCAGCTCCGGGACTAGCGGCTCCTACGAGCAGTACTTC. The chain couples TRBV5-4 to TRBJ2-7, with 11 bases aligning to TRBD2. V dropped 3 bases and J dropped 0; count of bases not matched to a gene: 2. CDR3 length: 15 amino acids. The germline CDR1 and CDR2 sequences are SGHNT and YYREEE (reference sequence).

Details on this clone: Within the sample, other DNA sequences also encode this same CDR3. The V gene is TRBV9, the J gene TRBJ2-1; TRBD2 might be the D (5 bases). There are 14 residues in the CDR3. V was clipped by 0 bases and J by 4 bases, with 8 bases between them. CDR1 is SGDLS and CDR2 is YYNGEE in the germline V gene. CDR3 loop: CASSVGTPYNEQFF. The CDR3 region has the DNA TGTGCCAGCAGCGTAGGGACTCCATACAATGAGCAGTTCTTC.

This clone was seen a handful of times. The chain has TRBV9 and TRBJ2-1; D tentatively reads TRBD1 or TRBD2 (5 bases each). The length of the CDR3 is 15 residues. The germline V and J ends were trimmed by 0 bases and 7 bases, with 14 bases remaining between them. Germline V gene data show CDR1 as SGDLS and CDR2 as YYNGEE. The CDR3 DNA reads as TGTGCCAGCAGCGTAGAAGGACTCCCAGGGAATGAGCAGTTCTTC. It yields the protein CASSVEGLPGNEQFF. The entire variable domain, with the rest obtained from reference TRBV9 and TRBJ2-1, is as follows: DSGVTQTPKHLITATGQRVTLRCSPRSGDLSVYWYQQSLDQGLQFLIQYYNGEERAKGNILERFSAQQFPDLHSELNLSSLELGDSALYFCASSVEGLPGNEQFFGPGTRLTVL.

The rearrangement uses TRBV9 and TRBJ2-7, with 8 bases lining up with TRBD2. Germline trimming cut 0 bases from V and 8 bases from J; bases unmatched to any gene: 4. Germline CDR1 SGDLS, CDR2 YYNGEE. There are 13 residues in the CDR3. In DNA, the CDR3 is TGTGCCAGCAGCGTAGCGGGGGGGAGCAAGCAGTACTTC. Translating it yields CASSVAGGSKQYF.

This chain connects TRBV10-3 to TRBJ2-7, with 10 nucleotides matching TRBD2. CDR1 is ENHRY, CDR2 SYGVKD, per germline. V trimming: 8 bases; J trimming: 4 bases; junction bases outside the gene matches: 8. The CDR3 spans 14 residues. The CDR3 protein is CAIAAGLAVYEQYF. CDR3 in DNA: TGTGCCATCGCTGCTGGACTAGCGGTATACGAGCAGTACTTC.

This clone has a single count. J is TRBJ1-5 and V is TRBV30; tentatively, D is TRBD1 (5 bases). The CDR3 spans 14 residues. Germline CDR1 is GTSNPN and CDR2 is SVGIG (reference sequence). Trimming took off 2 bases at V and 5 bases at J, with 13 bases between the two ends. The CDR3 reads CAWSWQGYDQPQHF. CDR3 DNA sequence: TGTGCCTGGAGTTGGCAGGGTTACGATCAGCCCCAGCATTTT.

V and J are TRBV7-9 and TRBJ2-5; D possibly corresponds to TRBD2 (5 bases). Germline values: CDR1 SEHNR, CDR2 FQNEAQ (reference sequence). The V end lost 5 bases, the J end lost 1 base, and 8 bases lay between the germline ends. This CDR3 contains 13 residues. CDR3 nucleotide sequence: TGTGCCAGCAGCCAGCGGATCCAAGAGACCCAGTACTTC. It encodes CASSQRIQETQYF.

V and J are TRBV7-2 and TRBJ2-5; 13 nucleotides match TRBD2. CDR3 length: 16 residues. From germline, CDR1 is SGHTA and CDR2 FQGNSA. The trim removed 4 bases at V and 4 bases at J, leaving 6 bases unmatched. DNA of the CDR3: TGTGCCAGCAGCTCTAGGACTAGCGGGAGCGGAGAGACCCAGTACTTC. Protein sequence: CASSSRTSGSGETQYF.

V gene TRBV5-1 combines with J gene TRBJ2-7; 8 bases are shared with TRBD1. V shed 1 base and J 6 bases; nucleotides not matched to a gene: 3. This CDR3 is 13 amino acids long. Germline V gene lookup returns CDR1 SGHRS and CDR2 YFSETQ. CDR3 in DNA: TGCGCCAGCAGCTTGACAGGGGGTAGCGAGCAGTACTTC. This encodes CASSLTGGSEQYF.

The chain has TRBV5-6 and TRBJ2-1, with TRBD2 identical over 12 bases. The CDR3 totals 19 residues. The germline V gene has CDR1 SGHDT and CDR2 YYEEEE. The V gene end was trimmed by 3 bases and the J gene end by 0 bases; junction bases not matched to a gene: 10. Written as DNA, the CDR3 is TGTGCCAGCAGCTCGGCTAGCGGGAGGGGAAAAAACTCCTACAATGAGCAGTTCTTC. Protein: CASSSASGRGKNSYNEQFF.

The V and J genes are TRBV10-3 and TRBJ2-7; D ambiguous. There are 15 residues in the CDR3. V lost 0 bases to trimming and J lost 4 bases, with 13 bases between them. CDR1 is ENHRY, CDR2 SYGVKD, per germline. The CDR3 DNA follows: TGTGCCATCAGTGAGTCGATCGGTTCGAAGTACGAGCAGTACTTC. Translated: CAISESIGSKYEQYF.

J is TRBJ2-1 and V is TRBV5-1, with 16 positions matching TRBD2. V lost 6 bases, J lost 3 bases, and 6 bases stayed unmatched. This CDR3 contains 17 residues. Germline V gene sequence: CDR1 SGHRS, CDR2 YFSETQ. The chain's CDR3 is CASTPGLAGGRYNEQFF. The CDR3, as DNA: TGCGCCAGCACCCCGGGACTAGCGGGAGGGCGCTACAATGAGCAGTTCTTC.

The rearrangement joins TRBV5-1 to TRBJ1-1; 7 nucleotides match TRBD1. After removal of 4 bases from V and 8 bases from J, the junction contained 14 bases not matched to a gene. This CDR3 region has 15 residues. Germline V CDR1 and CDR2: SGHRS, YFSETQ. The CDR3 here is CASSPSPLEGGEAFF. The CDR3, as DNA: TGCGCCAGCAGCCCTTCCCCTCTCGAAGGGGGCGAAGCTTTCTTT.

The V gene is TRBV7-3, the J gene TRBJ1-2; TRBD1 is a possible D gene (6 bases). From germline, CDR1 is SGHTA and CDR2 FQGTGA. V was clipped by 5 bases and J by 7 bases, with 17 bases between them. The CDR3 spans 14 residues. The CDR3 DNA follows: TGTGCCAGCAGCCCTCGCGGACAGTCTGGTGGCTACACCTTC. Translated, it gives CASSPRGQSGGYTF.

This clone was counted ten times or more. The V gene is TRBV7-3, the J gene TRBJ2-1; 7 bases match TRBD2. With V trimmed by 5 bases and J by 6 bases, 13 bases remained unmatched. This CDR3 is built from 16 residues. Looked up from germline, CDR1 is SGHTA and CDR2 is FQGTGA. CDR3 DNA sequence: TGTGCCAGCAGCCCCTACGGGACTACTCCCCCCAATGAGCAGTTCTTC. The encoded protein is CASSPYGTTPPNEQFF.

The chain carries TRBV28 and TRBJ2-7; D is unclear. CDR1 is MDHEN, CDR2 SYDVKM, per germline. Deletions cut 6 bases from V and 3 bases from J, with 6 bases between. The CDR3 contains 11 residues. The CDR3 coding sequence is TGTGCCAGCAGGGATGTCTACGAGCAGTACTTC. This gives the protein CASRDVYEQYF.

This clone was observed once. This chain uses TRBV2 with TRBJ2-5, with a possible D match to TRBD2 (6 bases). Germline lookup yields CDR1 SNHLY and CDR2 FYNNEI. V shed 10 bases and J shed 5 bases, with 20 bases lying between them. The CDR3 length is 14 residues. The CDR3 loop reads CATTGGLGGETQYF. CDR3 bases: TGTGCCACCACCGGAGGGCTTGGGGGGGAGACCCAGTACTTC.

This chain joins TRBV18 and TRBJ1-5; D call uncertain. V lost 0 bases and J 7 bases, leaving 7 bases between the germline ends. Per the germline V gene, CDR1 is KGHSH and CDR2 is LQKENI. The CDR3 is 13 residues long. This CDR3 is CASSPPSRQPQHF. The CDR3 DNA reads as TGTGCCAGCTCACCACCGTCGAGGCAGCCCCAGCATTTT.

The V gene is TRBV4-3, the J gene TRBJ2-5; TRBD1 is a possible D gene (7 bases). The germline gives CDR1 LGHNA, CDR2 YSLEER. Deletions cut 1 base from V and 2 bases from J, with 14 bases between. The CDR3 has 16 residues. The CDR3 DNA reads TGCGCCAGCAGCCAAGTCCGGGGGACAGCTCAAGAGACCCAGTACTTC. This codes for CASSQVRGTAQETQYF.

This chain connects TRBV5-1 to TRBJ2-5; 7 bases fit TRBD2. The CDR3 extends over 15 amino acids. Germline values: CDR1 SGHRS, CDR2 YFSETQ. The J segment lost 1 base and the V segment lost 6 bases, leaving 9 bases of the junction unmatched. DNA for the CDR3: TGCGCCAGCAACCCTTTGGGGGGGACCCAAGAGACCCAGTACTTC. Encoded protein: CASNPLGGTQETQYF.

Worth noting for this clone: This same CDR3 is encoded by further DNA sequences in the sample. V is TRBV7-9 and J is TRBJ2-3, with D unclear. Germline V gene data show CDR1 as SEHNR and CDR2 as FQNEAQ (reference sequence). Trimming left V 1 base short and J 3 bases short, with 11 bases between. CDR3 length: 15 residues. CDR3 residues: CASSLVGPRTDTQYF. The CDR3 DNA is TGTGCCAGCAGCTTAGTCGGGCCGAGGACAGATACGCAGTATTTT.